This T cell receptor (beta chain) appears in the sequencing data of a study of CD8 T cells in ankylosing spondylitis (dated by TCRdb to 2017 to 2019). For context, the study as a whole: T cell receptor beta repertoires were profiled in healthy donors and ankylosing spondylitis patients so that disease-linked TCR variants could be found. The full study cohort was made up of approximately 27 ankylosing spondylitis patients and approximately 100 healthy donors. Peripheral blood was sampled, and synovial fluid was additionally collected from ankylosing spondylitis patients.

For sequencing, an Illumina HiSeq 2500 was employed. Quantitative 5'-RACE with molecular barcodes was used to prepare TCR beta libraries. On the study's bioinformatics: A new computational method, built on a probabilistic model of VDJ rearrangement, was used to identify disease-linked TCR variants. TCRdb handled the public reads itself, with Q25 trimming in fastp and clone calling in MiXCR, and kept productive beta chains. Every CDR3 protein is listed once, alongside the most common genes and DNA of its rows. The V and J calls reflect TCRdb's pipeline rather than the authors' work. The sample contains hundreds of thousands of distinct CDR3 sequences, approximately 22% of them found a single time. Of the sample, about an eighth is held by the ten largest clones. This clonotype has a handful of counts. Its specific antigen is unknown. No qualities accompany the bases; no much larger clone lies one base away.

Study-wide conclusions, independent of this receptor: Some TCR beta motif variants had previously been reported in synovial fluid and blood of reactive arthritis patients, which suggested common disease-initiation mechanisms. According to the report, matched synovial fluid samples from ankylosing spondylitis patients were significantly enriched for the disease-linked clones. A TCR beta motif made up of several highly homologous amino acid variants appeared to be characteristic of blood from ankylosing spondylitis patients. The disease-linked clones had a CD8+ phenotype and were found at relatively low frequencies in peripheral blood.

The receptor comes from a male donor with ankylosing spondylitis or in good health (not recorded which). Sample: blood, either unsorted or a sorted T cell fraction (not recorded which).

In nucleotide form, the sequence is TGCAGCGTTGTCGGGAGCGGGGGCTTGGGGGAGACCCAGTACTTC. Its coded protein is CSVVGSGGLGETQYF. The rearrangement combines TRBV29-1 with TRBJ2-5; 8 middle bases align to TRBD2. Spanning cysteine to phenylalanine, the CDR3 consists of 15 amino acids. This entry keeps only the CDR3 DNA: 45 bases, framed from base 1. V is trimmed back by 4 bases and J by 5 bases, and the junction contains 12 bases that no gene match accounts for. CDR1 and CDR2 were assigned from the germline V gene as SQVTM and ANQGSEA.